This T cell receptor beta chain was profiled in a study of immune heterogeneity within non-small cell lung tumors. Genomic DNA extracted from bulk tumor tissue served as template. A total of roughly 600 ng was used per sample. Collection of several biopsies per primary tumor, spaced far apart, took place during surgery. Undergoing curative surgery were patients whose non-small cell lung cancer was untreated and newly diagnosed. The V gene's germline CDR1 is MNHEY and CDR2 SMNVEV (reference sequence). This CDR3 has 13 residues. The J segment lost 5 bases and the V segment lost 7 bases, leaving 6 bases of the junction unmatched. TCR beta CDR3 was amplified by multiplex PCR using 32 V and 13 J primers. One entry per CDR3 protein results from TCRdb running MiXCR on the multiplex PCR reads. The sample carries some 15,000 distinct CDR3 sequences, 25% to 35% recorded once.

This chain links TRBV27 with TRBJ2-5, with 8 bases matching TRBD2. This receptor was obtained from a woman aged 45-59 years with non-small cell lung cancer. Sequenced input: lung tumor tissue. The CDR3 here is CASTSLAGETQYF. In nucleotides, the CDR3 is TGTGCCAGCACATCTTTAGCGGGGGAGACCCAGTACTTC.